A single sample is the source of the 7 T cell receptor beta chains below, sequenced in a study of blood T cell repertoires in COVID-19. Clones were sequenced by immunoSEQ multiplex PCR, and TCRdb holds only the in-frame ones, with some missing. This sample has 130,000 or so clones, with roughly 82% found just once. Sequenced material: peripheral blood. These receptors all come from a human donor in a cohort sampled during active COVID-19.

This clone appeared a few times. The gene calls are TRBV18 and TRBJ1-6; 7 bases are shared with TRBD1. The CDR3 has 13 residues. CDR1 is KGHSH and CDR2 is LQKENI in the germline V gene. V was clipped by 4 bases and J by 7 bases; unmatched bases: 1. For the CDR3, the DNA is TGTGCCAGCTCACAGGACAGGAATTCACCCCTCCACTTT. The encoded protein is CASSQDRNSPLHF. Complete variable domain (other parts from reference TRBV18 and TRBJ1-6): NAGVMQNPRHLVRRRGQEARLRCSPMKGHSHVYWYRQLPEEGLKFMVYLQKENIIDESGMPKERFSAEFPKEGPSILRIQQVVRGDSAAYFCASSQDRNSPLHFGNGTRLTVT.

The chain recombines TRBV7-2 with TRBJ1-1; D is undetermined. The CDR3 covers 13 residues. Germline V gives CDR1 SGHTA, CDR2 FQGNSA. The V gene lost 5 bases and the J gene lost 1 base, with 8 bases spanning the gap. The CDR3 spells CASSEQTNTEAFF. CDR3 DNA: TGTGCCAGCAGCGAACAAACGAACACTGAAGCTTTCTTT.

Of note for this clone: This sample includes further DNA sequences coding for the same CDR3. V gene TRBV7-2 combines with J gene TRBJ1-5, with 7 bases identical to TRBD1. CDR1 and CDR2 from the germline V gene are SGHTA and FQGNSA. This CDR3 contains 15 residues. Trimming cost V 0 bases and J 2 bases; bases outside gene matches: 1. CDR3 residues: CASSLAGGGNQPQHF. CDR3 nucleotides: TGTGCCAGCAGCTTAGCAGGGGGCGGCAATCAGCCCCAGCATTTT. The entire variable domain, with the rest obtained from reference TRBV7-2 and TRBJ1-5, is as follows: GAGVSQSPSNKVTEKGKDVELRCDPISGHTALYWYRQSLGQGLEFLIYFQGNSAPDKSGLPSDRFSAERTGGSVSTLTIQRTQQEDSAVYLCASSLAGGGNQPQHFGDGTRLSIL.

This chain uses TRBV11-2 with TRBJ2-2; 7 nucleotides align to TRBD1. With 4 bases clipped from V and 5 bases from J, the junction kept 1 base outside the gene matches. Germline V gene lookup returns CDR1 SGHAT and CDR2 FQNNGV. CDR3 length: 13 residues. The CDR3 protein is CASSSQGTGELFF. Here the CDR3 DNA reads TGTGCCAGCAGCTCACAGGGGACCGGGGAGCTGTTTTTT. The whole variable domain, remainder taken from reference TRBV11-2 and TRBJ2-2, is EAGVAQSPRYKIIEKRQSVAFWCNPISGHATLYWYQQILGQGPKLLIQFQNNGVVDDSQLPKDRFSAERLKGVDSTLKIQPAKLEDSAVYLCASSSQGTGELFFGEGSRLTVL.

The chain recombines TRBV5-1 with TRBJ2-5; D remains unclear. The V and J ends lost 3 bases and 1 base respectively, with 7 bases between them. The CDR3 is 13 amino acids. Germline V lookup: CDR1 SGHRS, CDR2 YFSETQ. The CDR3 sequence is CASSSWAQETQYF. As DNA, the CDR3 is TGCGCCAGCAGCTCCTGGGCCCAAGAGACCCAGTACTTC.

The J gene is TRBJ2-7, the V gene TRBV12-3 or TRBV12-4; D possibly corresponds to TRBD2 (7 bases). CDR3 length equals 13 residues. V gave up 4 bases and J gave up 3 bases, with 10 bases separating them. CDR3 in amino acids: CASSSGGSYEQYF. DNA of the CDR3: TGTGCCAGCAGTTCGGGGGGCAGCTACGAGCAGTACTTC.

The V gene is TRBV9, the J gene TRBJ2-3; 7 bases are shared with TRBD2. CDR1 is SGDLS and CDR2 is YYNGEE in the germline V gene. Trimming cost V 0 bases and J 5 bases; bases outside gene matches: 9. This CDR3 has 16 residues. The CDR3 region is CASSVDVGGRVDTQYF. CDR3 nucleotides: TGTGCCAGCAGCGTAGACGTGGGAGGGCGGGTAGATACGCAGTATTTT.